The T cell receptor (beta chain) under discussion was sequenced for a study of T cell responses to AZD1222 COVID-19 vaccine. Study-wide points: The donor group comprised mostly white British people and more females; the analysis possibly underestimated clonal diversity. Baseline testing showed seropositivity in only six or seven AZD1222 recipients. Researchers report vaccine-associated CD4 TCRs spanning spike, with dominance at 160-218 and 743-854.

Profiling relied on immunoSEQ multiplex PCR, and the TCRdb table lists in-frame clones only, not all of them. The table shows tens of thousands of clones, with around 88% occurring only once. A single count supports this clone. Its target is unknown. The germline V and J ends were trimmed by 7 bases and 6 bases, with 12 bases remaining between them. The V gene's germline CDR1 is MNHEY and CDR2 SVGAGI. The CDR3 loop spans 12 amino acids. The receptor comes from an adult in good health. J is TRBJ1-2 and V is TRBV6-5; D is uncertain. Source: peripheral blood, taken on day 0 of AZD1222 vaccination. The CDR3 here is CASTWPSHGYTF. Here the CDR3 DNA reads TGTGCCAGCACGTGGCCGAGCCATGGCTACACCTTC.